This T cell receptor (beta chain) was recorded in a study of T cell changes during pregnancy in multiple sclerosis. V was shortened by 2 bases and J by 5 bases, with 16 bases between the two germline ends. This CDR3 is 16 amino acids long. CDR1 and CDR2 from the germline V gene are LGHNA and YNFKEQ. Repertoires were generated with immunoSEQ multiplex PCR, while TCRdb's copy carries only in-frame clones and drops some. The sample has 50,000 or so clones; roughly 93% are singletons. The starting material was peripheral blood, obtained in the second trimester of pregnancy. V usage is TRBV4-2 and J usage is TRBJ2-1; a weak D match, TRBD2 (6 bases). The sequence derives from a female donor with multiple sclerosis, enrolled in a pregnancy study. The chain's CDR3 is CASSQSLLAGHNEQFF. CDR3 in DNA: TGTGCCAGCAGCCAATCGCTGCTCGCGGGACACAATGAGCAGTTCTTC.